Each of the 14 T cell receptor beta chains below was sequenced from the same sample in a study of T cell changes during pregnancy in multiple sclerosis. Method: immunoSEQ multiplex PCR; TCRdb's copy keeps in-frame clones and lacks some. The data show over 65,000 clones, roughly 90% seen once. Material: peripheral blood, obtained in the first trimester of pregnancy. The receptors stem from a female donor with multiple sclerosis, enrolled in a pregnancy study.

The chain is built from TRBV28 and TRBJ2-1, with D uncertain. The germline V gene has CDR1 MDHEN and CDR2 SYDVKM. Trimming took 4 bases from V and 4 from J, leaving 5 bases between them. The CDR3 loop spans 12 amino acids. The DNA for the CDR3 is TGTGCCAGCAGTTCACAGTACAATGAGCAGTTCTTC. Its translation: CASSSQYNEQFF.

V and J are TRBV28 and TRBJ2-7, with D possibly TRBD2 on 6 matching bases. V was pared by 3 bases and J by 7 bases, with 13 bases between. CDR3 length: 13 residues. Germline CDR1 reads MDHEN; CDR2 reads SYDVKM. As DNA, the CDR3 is TGTGCCAGCAGTTTCCCCCCCGGGGGAGAGCAGTACTTC. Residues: CASSFPPGGEQYF.

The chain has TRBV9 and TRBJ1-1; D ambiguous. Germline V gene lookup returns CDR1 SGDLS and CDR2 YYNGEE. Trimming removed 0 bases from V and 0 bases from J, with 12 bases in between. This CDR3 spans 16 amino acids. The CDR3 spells CASSVGFAAVNTEAFF. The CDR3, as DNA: TGTGCCAGCAGCGTAGGATTCGCGGCGGTGAACACTGAAGCTTTCTTT.

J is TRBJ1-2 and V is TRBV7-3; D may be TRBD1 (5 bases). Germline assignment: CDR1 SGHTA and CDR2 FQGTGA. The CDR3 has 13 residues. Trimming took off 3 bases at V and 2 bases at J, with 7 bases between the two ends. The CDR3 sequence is CASSFRGNYGYTF. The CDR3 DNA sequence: TGTGCCAGCAGCTTCCGGGGGAACTATGGCTACACCTTC.

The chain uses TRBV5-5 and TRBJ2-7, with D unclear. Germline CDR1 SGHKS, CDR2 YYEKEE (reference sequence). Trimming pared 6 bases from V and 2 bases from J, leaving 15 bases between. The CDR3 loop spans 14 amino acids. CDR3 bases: TGTGCCAGCAATGGGCCTAACAAGCCCTACGAGCAGTACTTC. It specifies CASNGPNKPYEQYF.

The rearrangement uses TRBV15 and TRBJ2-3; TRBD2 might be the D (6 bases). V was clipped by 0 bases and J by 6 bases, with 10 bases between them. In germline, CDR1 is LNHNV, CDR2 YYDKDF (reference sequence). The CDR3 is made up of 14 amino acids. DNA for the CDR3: TGTGCCACCAGCAGAGATGCGGGGACGGATACGCAGTATTTT. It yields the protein CATSRDAGTDTQYF.

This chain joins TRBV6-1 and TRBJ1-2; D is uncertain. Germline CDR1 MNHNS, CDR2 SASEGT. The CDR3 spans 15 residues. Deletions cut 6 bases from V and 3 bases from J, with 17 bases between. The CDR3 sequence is CASSEQPTVDYGYTF. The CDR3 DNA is TGTGCCAGCAGCGAACAGCCTACAGTAGACTATGGCTACACCTTC.

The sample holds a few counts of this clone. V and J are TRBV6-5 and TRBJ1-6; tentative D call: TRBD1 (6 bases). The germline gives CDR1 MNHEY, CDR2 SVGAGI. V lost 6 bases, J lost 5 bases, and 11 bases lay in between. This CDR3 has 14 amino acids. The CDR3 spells CASRQGLDNSPLHF. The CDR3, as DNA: TGTGCCAGCAGGCAGGGGCTCGATAATTCACCCCTCCACTTT.

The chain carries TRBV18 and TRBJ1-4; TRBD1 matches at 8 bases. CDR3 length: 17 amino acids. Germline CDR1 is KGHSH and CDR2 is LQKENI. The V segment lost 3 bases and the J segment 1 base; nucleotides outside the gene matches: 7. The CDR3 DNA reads TGTGCCAGCTCACCCCCCCAAGACAGGGGAACTAATGAAAAACTGTTTTTT. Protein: CASSPPQDRGTNEKLFF.

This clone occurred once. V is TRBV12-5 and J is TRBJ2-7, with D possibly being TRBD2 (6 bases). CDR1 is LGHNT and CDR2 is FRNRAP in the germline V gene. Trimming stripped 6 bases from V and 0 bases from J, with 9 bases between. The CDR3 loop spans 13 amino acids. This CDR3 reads CASGWDFSYEQYF. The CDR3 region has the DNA TGTGCTAGTGGATGGGACTTCTCCTACGAGCAGTACTTC.

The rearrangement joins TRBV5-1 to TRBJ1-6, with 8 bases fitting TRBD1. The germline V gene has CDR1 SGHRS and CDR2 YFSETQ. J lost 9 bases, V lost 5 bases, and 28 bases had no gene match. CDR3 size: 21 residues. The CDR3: CASSLGRLLDRATGDGSPLHF. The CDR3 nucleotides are TGCGCCAGCAGTCTTGGGCGTCTGCTGGACAGGGCTACCGGGGATGGTTCACCCCTCCACTTT.

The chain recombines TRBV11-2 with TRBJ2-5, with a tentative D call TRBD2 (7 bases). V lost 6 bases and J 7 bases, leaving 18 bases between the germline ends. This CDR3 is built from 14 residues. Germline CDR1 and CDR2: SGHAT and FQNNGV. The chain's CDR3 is CASRRGLEGGTQYF. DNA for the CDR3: TGTGCCAGCAGGCGAGGACTAGAGGGGGGGACCCAGTACTTC.

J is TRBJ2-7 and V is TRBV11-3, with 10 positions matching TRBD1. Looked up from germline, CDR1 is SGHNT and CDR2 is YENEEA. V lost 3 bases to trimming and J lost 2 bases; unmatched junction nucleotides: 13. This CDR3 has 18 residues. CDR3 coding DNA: TGTGCCAGCAGCTTTGATACTGAGGGACAGGGGAATACCTACGAGCAGTACTTC. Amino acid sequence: CASSFDTEGQGNTYEQYF.

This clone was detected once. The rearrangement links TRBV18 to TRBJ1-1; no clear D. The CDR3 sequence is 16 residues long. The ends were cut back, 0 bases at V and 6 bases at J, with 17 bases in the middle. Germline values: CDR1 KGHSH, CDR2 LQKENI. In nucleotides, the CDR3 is TGTGCCAGCTCACCACCGGTTGGGCAAATTGGCGCTGAAGCTTTCTTT. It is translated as CASSPPVGQIGAEAFF.